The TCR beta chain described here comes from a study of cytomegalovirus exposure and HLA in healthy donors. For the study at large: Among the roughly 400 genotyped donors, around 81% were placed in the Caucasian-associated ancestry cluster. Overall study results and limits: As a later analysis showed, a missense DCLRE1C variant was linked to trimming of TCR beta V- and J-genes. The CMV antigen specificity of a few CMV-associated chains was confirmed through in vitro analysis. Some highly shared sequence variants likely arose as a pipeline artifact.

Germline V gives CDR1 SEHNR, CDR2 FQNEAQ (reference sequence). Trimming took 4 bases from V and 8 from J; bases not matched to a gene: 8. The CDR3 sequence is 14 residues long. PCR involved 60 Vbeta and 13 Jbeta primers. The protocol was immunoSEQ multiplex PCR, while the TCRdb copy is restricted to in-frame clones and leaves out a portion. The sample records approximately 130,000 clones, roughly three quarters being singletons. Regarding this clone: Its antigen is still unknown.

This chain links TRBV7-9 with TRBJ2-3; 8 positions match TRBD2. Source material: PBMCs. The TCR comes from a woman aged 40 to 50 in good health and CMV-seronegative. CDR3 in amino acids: CASSWREEQATQYF. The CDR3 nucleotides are TGTGCCAGCAGCTGGCGGGAGGAGCAAGCTACGCAGTATTTT.